This TCR beta chain was sequenced for a study of tumor-infiltrating lymphocytes in primary liver carcinoma. The researchers produced TCR beta cDNA from approximately 460 ng total RNA with a constant-region primer. Three nested multiplex PCR rounds of slightly modified ARM-PCR generated TCR beta libraries. TCRdb independently ran MiXCR on the multiplex PCR reads; one entry per CDR3 protein. The repertoire includes about 180,000 distinct CDR3 sequences, roughly 60% of them detected once, and around three quarters sits in the top ten. Germline DNA was also extracted, with blood RNA taken from unsorted whole blood. Study-wide results and caveats: Bulk unsorted sampling precluded comparing CD4+ and CD8+ repertoires. Against blood, tumors held a significantly higher top-250-clone fraction (p = 0.039).

A word on this clonotype: Its antigen is currently unknown.

The TCR sequence derives from a man aged 35-49 years with primary liver carcinoma and hepatitis B virus infection. Sequences were obtained from peripheral blood.

The CDR3 region is CASRGTYGADTQYF. CDR3 in DNA: TGTGCCAGTCGGGGGACGTATGGGGCAGATACGCAGTATTTT. V is TRBV6-5 and J is TRBJ2-3, with a possible D match to TRBD2 (6 bases). The V end was cut by 9 bases, the J end by 4 bases, with 17 bases between. Germline CDR1 MNHEY, CDR2 SVGAGI. This CDR3 contains 14 residues.